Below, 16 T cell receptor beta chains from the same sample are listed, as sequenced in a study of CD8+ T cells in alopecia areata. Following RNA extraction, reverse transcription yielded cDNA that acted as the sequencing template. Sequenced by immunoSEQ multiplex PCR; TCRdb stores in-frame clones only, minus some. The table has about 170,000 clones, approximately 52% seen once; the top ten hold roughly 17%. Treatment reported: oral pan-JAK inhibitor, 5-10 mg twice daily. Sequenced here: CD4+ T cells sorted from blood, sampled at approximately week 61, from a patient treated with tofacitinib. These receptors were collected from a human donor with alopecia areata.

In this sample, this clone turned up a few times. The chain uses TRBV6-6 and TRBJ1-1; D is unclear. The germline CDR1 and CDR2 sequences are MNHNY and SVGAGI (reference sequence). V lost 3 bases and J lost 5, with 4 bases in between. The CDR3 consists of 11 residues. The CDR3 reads CASSYLTEAFF. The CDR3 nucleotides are TGTGCCAGCAGTTATTTGACTGAAGCTTTCTTT.

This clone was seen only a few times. In nucleotides, the CDR3 is TGTGCCAGCAGTGAATCTCGGGGGCCAACCTACGAGCAGTACTTC. Amino acids: CASSESRGPTYEQYF. The chain employs TRBV25-1 and TRBJ2-7; either TRBD1 or TRBD2 may supply D (6 bases each). The ends were cut back, 1 base at V and 2 bases at J, with 12 bases in the middle. The CDR3 has 15 residues. The germline gives CDR1 MGHDK, CDR2 SYGVNS.

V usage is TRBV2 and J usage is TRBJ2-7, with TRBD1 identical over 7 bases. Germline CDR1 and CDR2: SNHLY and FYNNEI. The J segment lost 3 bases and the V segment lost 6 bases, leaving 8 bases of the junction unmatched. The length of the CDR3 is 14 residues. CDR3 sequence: CASSAGTVFYEQYF. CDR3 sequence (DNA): TGTGCCAGCAGCGCCGGGACAGTCTTCTACGAGCAGTACTTC.

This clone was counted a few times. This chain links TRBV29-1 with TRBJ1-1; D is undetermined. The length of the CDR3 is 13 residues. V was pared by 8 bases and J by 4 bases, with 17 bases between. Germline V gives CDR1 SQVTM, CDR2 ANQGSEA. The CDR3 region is CSPPGGVLTEAFF. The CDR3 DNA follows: TGCAGCCCCCCGGGTGGGGTGCTCACTGAAGCTTTCTTT.

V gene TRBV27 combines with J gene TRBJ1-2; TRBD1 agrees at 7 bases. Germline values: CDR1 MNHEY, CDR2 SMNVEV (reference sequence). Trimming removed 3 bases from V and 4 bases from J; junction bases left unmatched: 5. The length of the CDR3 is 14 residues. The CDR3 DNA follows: TGTGCCAGCAGTTTGGGGGACAGAGCCTATGGCTACACCTTC. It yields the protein CASSLGDRAYGYTF.

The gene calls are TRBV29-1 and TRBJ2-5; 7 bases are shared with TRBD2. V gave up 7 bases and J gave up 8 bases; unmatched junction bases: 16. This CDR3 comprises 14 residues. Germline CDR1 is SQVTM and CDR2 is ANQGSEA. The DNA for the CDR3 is TGCAGCGCCAAAGTTGGGGGGGATCGCGGAACCCAGTACTTC. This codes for CSAKVGGDRGTQYF.

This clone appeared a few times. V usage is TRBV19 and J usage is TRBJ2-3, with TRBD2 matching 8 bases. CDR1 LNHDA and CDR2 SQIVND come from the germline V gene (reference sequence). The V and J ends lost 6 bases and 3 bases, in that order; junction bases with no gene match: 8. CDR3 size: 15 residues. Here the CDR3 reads CASSLLAESTDTQYF. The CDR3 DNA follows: TGTGCCAGTAGCTTACTAGCGGAGTCAACAGATACGCAGTATTTT.

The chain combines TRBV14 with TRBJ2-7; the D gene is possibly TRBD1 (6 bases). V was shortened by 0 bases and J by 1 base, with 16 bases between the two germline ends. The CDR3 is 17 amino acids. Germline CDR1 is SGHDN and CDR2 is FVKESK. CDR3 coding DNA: TGTGCCAGCAGCCAAGATGGGGGCAGGGATTTTTCCTACGAGCAGTACTTC. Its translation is CASSQDGGRDFSYEQYF.

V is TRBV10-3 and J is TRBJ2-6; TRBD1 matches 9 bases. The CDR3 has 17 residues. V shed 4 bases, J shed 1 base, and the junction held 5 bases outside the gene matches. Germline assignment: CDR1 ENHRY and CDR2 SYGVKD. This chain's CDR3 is CAISGDRVNSGANVLTF. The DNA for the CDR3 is TGTGCCATCAGTGGGGACAGGGTAAATTCTGGGGCCAACGTCCTGACTTTC.

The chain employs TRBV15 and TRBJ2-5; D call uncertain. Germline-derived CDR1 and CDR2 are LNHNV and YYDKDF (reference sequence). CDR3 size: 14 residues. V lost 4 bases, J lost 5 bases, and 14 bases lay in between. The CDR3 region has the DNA TGTGCCACCAGCAAGTTCCCCGTCGGGGAGACCCAGTACTTC. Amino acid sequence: CATSKFPVGETQYF.

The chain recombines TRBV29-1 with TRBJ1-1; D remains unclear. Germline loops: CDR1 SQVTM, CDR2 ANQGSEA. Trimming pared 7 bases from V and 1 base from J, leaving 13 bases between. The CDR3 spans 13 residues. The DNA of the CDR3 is TGCAGCGCTTCGTTACGTGAGAACACTGAAGCTTTCTTT. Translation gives CSASLRENTEAFF. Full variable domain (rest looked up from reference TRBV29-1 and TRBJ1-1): SAVISQKPSRDICQRGTSLTIQCQVDSQVTMMFWYRQQPGQSLTLIATANQGSEATYESGFVIDKFPISRPNLTFSTLTVSNMSPEDSSIYLCSASLRENTEAFFGQGTRLTVV.

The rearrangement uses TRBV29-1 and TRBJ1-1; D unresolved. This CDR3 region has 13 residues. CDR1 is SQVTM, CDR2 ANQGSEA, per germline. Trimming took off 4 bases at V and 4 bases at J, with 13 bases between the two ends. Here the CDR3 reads CSVVRVAGTEAFF. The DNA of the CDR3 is TGCAGCGTTGTGCGTGTTGCTGGCACTGAAGCTTTCTTT.

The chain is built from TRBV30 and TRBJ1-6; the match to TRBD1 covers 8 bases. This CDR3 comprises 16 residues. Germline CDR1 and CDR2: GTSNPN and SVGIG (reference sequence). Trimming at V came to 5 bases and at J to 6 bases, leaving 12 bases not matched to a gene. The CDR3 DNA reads TGTGCCTGGGCCCTCTTTCTCACAGGGGGTAATTCACCCCTCCACTTT. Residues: CAWALFLTGGNSPLHF.

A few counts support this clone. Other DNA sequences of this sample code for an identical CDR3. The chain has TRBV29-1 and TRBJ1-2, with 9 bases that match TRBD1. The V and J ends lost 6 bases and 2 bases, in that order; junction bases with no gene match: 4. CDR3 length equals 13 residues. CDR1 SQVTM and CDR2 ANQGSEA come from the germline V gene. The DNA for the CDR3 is TGCAGCGTCGGACAGGGGATCAACTATGGCTACACCTTC. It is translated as CSVGQGINYGYTF.

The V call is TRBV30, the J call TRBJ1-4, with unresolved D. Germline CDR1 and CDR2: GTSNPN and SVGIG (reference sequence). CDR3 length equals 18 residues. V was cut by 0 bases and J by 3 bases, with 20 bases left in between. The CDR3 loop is CAWSVRGGLLSSNEKLFF. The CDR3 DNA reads TGTGCCTGGAGTGTGAGAGGTGGATTATTGTCATCTAATGAAAAACTGTTTTTT.

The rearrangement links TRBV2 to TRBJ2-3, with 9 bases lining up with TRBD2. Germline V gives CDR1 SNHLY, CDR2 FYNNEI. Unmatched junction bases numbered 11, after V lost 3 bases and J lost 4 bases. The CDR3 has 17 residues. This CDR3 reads CASSENGGGAFADTQYF. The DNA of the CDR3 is TGTGCCAGCAGTGAGAATGGCGGGGGGGCCTTCGCAGATACGCAGTATTTT.